This T cell receptor beta chain was captured in a study of human T cells and chemical hapten exposure. Described time point: pre-sensitization, week 0. This sample's treatment: therapeutic diphenylcyclopropenone sensitization with weekly scalp DPC. With 5 bases removed from V and 3 bases from J, the gap between germline ends came to 8 bases. The CDR3 consists of 12 residues. Per the germline V gene, CDR1 is SEHNR and CDR2 is FQNEAQ (reference sequence). TCRdb re-called the RACE reads with MiXCR, one entry per CDR3 protein. Of around 200,000 distinct CDR3 sequences detected, 25% to 35% appear once; the ten largest clones hold less than 3.5%.

The sequenced sample was whole blood, obtained in connection with sensitization to the hapten diphenylcyclopropenone (DPC). The sequence came from a woman in her twenties or thirties with alopecia areata. Some clones in this sample may be carry-over from other donors' samples. The chain is built from TRBV7-9 and TRBJ2-7; a weak D match, TRBD1 (6 bases). The CDR3 bases are TGTGCCAGCAGCCAGGACAGCTACGAGCAGTACTTC. Amino acid sequence: CASSQDSYEQYF.